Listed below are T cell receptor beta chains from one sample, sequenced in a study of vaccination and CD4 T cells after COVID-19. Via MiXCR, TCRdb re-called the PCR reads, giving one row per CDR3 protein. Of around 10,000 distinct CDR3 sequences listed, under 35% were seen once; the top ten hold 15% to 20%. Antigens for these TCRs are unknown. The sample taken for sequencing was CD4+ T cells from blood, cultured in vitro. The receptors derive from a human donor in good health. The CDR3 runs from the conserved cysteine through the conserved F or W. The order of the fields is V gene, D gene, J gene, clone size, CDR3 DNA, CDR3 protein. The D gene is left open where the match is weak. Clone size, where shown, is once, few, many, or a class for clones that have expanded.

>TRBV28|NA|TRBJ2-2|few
TGTGCCAGCAGGCCCTGGGGCGGAGTGAACACCGGGGAGCTGTTTTTT
CASRPWGGVNTGELFF
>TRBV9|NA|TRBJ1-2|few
TGTGCCAGCAGTGCTATCCGGGAGGGAGGCGGCTACACCTTC
CASSAIREGGGYTF
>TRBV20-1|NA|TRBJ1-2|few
TGCAGTGCTAGAGATTCCCCCGTGACAGTAGCCATTGATGGCTACACCTTC
CSARDSPVTVAIDGYTF
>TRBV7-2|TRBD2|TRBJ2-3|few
TGTGCCAGCAGCCCGGGACTAGCGGGATCATCATGGGGTACGCAGTATTTT
CASSPGLAGSSWGTQYF
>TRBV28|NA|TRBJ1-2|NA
TGTGCCAGCAGGGCGGGGTTGGGCTATGGCTGCACCTTC
CASRAGLGYGCTF
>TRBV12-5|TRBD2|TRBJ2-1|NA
TGTGCTAGTGGTTTGCCTAGCGGGCTTGGTAATGAGCAGTTCTTC
CASGLPSGLGNEQFF
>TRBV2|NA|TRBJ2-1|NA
TGTGCCAGCAGTGAACGTCAGGGCTCCTACAATGAGCAGTTCTTC
CASSERQGSYNEQFF
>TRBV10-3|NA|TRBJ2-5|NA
TGTGCCATAAGGACCCCGACCCAAGAGACCCAGTACTTC
CAIRTPTQETQYF
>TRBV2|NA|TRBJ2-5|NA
TGTGCCAGCAGTGAAAATAGGGATCAAGAGACCCAGTACTTC
CASSENRDQETQYF
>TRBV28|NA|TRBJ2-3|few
TGTGCCAGCAGCTCCCGACTGTTTAGCACAGATACGCAGTATTTT
CASSSRLFSTDTQYF
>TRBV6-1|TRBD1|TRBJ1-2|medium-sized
TGTGCCAGCAGCTCGGGACAGGGGATCTATGGCTACACCTTC
CASSSGQGIYGYTF
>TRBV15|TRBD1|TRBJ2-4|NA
TGTGCCACCAGCAGAGCCGGACAGGGTGTAGACATTCAGTACTTC
CATSRAGQGVDIQYF
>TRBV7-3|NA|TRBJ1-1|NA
TGTGCCAGCAGCTTAAAGGGCGCGGGTACTGAAGCTTTCTTT
CASSLKGAGTEAFF
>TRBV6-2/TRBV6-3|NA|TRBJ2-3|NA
TGTGCCAGCAGTACGTTGGACGGCCCCACAGATACGCAGTATTTT
CASSTLDGPTDTQYF
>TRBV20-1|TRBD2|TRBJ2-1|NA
TGCAGTGCTAGTAGCGGGAGTAGGTATGAGCAGTTCTTC
CSASSGSRYEQFF
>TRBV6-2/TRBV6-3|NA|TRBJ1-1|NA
NA
CASTNQTSMYLCASRRGGAFF
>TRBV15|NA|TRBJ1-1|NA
TGTGCCACCAGGGGGGACATGAACACTGAAGCTTTCTTT
CATRGDMNTEAFF
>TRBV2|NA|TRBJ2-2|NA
TGTGCCAGCAGGGGGGGGACAGCGAACACCGGGGAGCTGTTTTTT
CASRGGTANTGELFF
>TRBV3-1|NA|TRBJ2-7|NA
TGTGCCAGCAGTATAGGGGGAGAGCAGTACTTC
CASSIGGEQYF
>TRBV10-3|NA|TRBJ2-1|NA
TGTGCCATCAGTGACGACGGCGGAAGCTCCTACAATGAGCAGTTCTTC
CAISDDGGSSYNEQFF
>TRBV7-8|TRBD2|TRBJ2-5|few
TGTGCCAGCAGCCCGGGGAGGGGAGAGACCCAGTACTTC
CASSPGRGETQYF
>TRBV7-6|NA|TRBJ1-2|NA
TGTGCCAGCAGCTATACTCCCGAGGGGGGCGACTATGGCTACACCTTC
CASSYTPEGGDYGYTF
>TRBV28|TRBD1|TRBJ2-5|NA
TGTGCCAGCAGTCCTAACAAATGGGACAGGAAAGGGGACGAGACCCAGTACTTC
CASSPNKWDRKGDETQYF
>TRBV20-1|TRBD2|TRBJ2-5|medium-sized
TGCAGTGCTAGAGTCCTAGCGGGAGGGATAGAGACCCAGTACTTC
CSARVLAGGIETQYF
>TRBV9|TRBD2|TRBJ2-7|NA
TGTGCCAGCAGCGTAGCCCCTGCCTTAAGCGGGAGCCTCACTATCTACGAGCAGTACTTC
CASSVAPALSGSLTIYEQYF
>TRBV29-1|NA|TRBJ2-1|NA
TGCAGCGTTGACGACTCCTACAATGAGCAGTTCTTC
CSVDDSYNEQFF
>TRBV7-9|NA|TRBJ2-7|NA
TGTGCCAGCCCCGCCGGGACTTCGAGCTACGAGCAGTACTTC
CASPAGTSSYEQYF
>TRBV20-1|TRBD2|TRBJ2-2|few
TGCAGTGCTAGAGACGTCTACGGCGGGAGGGCCGACACCGGGGAGCTGTTTTTT
CSARDVYGGRADTGELFF
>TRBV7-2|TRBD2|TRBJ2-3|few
TGTGCCAGCAGCTCGGGACTAGCGGCAAGTGCAGATACGCAGTATTTT
CASSSGLAASADTQYF
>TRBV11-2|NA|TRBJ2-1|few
TGTGCCAGCAGCTTAGTCTCCACCGGACCTGAGCAGTTCTTC
CASSLVSTGPEQFF
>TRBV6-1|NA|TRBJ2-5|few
TGTGCCAGCAGTGAAGCGACCGAGGGCTGGGAGACCCAGTACTTC
CASSEATEGWETQYF
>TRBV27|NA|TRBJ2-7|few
TGTGCCAGCAGTCCATTAAGGGTCGGGATTAGTCACGAGCAGTACTTC
CASSPLRVGISHEQYF
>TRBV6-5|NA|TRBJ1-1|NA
TGTGCCAGCAGTTACCCGGAACAGGTTGAAGCTTTCTTT
CASSYPEQVEAFF
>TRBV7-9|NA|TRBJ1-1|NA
TGTGCCAGCAGCTTAGGAGGCTTGGGCTCGGTAGCTTTCTTT
CASSLGGLGSVAFF
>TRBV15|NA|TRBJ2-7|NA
TGTGCCACCAGCAGAGAACCGGGGCAGTCCTACGAGCAGTACTTC
CATSREPGQSYEQYF
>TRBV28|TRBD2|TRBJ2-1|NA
TGTGCCAGCAGTGAGAGCGGGAGGGAGGACAATGAGCAGTTCTTC
CASSESGREDNEQFF
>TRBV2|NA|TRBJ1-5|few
TGTGCCAGCTCTCTAACTGGGGGGGGTAATCAGCCCCAGCATTTT
CASSLTGGGNQPQHF
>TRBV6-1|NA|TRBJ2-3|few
TGTGCCAGCAGTCCGGGACAATTCACAGATACGCAGTATTTT
CASSPGQFTDTQYF
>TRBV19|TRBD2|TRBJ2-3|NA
TGTGCCAGTAGTGTAGCGGGGCACACAGATACGCAGTATTTT
CASSVAGHTDTQYF
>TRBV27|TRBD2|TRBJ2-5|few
TGTGCCAGCAGTTCCGTTATTGCTCGCCCGGGACTAGCGGGCTCAAAACAAGAGACCCAGTACTTC
CASSSVIARPGLAGSKQETQYF
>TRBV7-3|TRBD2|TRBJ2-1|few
TGTGCCAGCAGGTCAGCGGGGGGCAATGAGCAGTTCTTC
CASRSAGGNEQFF
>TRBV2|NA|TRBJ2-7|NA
TGTGCCAGCAGTGAGGGGCGGGTTCCTACCTACGAGCAGTACTTC
CASSEGRVPTYEQYF
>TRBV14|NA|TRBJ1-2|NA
TGTGCCAGCAGGGCTCGGGGAGGCTACACCTTC
CASRARGGYTF